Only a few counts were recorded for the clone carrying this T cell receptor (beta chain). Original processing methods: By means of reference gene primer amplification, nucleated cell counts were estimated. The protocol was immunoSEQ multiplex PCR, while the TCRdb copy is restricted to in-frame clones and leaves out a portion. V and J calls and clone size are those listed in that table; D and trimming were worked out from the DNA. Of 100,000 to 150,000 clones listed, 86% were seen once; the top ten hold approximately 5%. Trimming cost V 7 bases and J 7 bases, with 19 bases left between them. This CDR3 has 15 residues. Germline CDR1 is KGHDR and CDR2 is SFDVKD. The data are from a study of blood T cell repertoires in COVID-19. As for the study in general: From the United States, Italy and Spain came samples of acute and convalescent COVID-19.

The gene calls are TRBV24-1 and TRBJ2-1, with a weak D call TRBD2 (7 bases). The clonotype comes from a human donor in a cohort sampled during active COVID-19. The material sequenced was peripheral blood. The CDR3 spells CATSPRGGGGNEQFF. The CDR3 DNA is TGTGCCACCAGCCCCAGGGGCGGGGGCGGAAATGAGCAGTTCTTC.